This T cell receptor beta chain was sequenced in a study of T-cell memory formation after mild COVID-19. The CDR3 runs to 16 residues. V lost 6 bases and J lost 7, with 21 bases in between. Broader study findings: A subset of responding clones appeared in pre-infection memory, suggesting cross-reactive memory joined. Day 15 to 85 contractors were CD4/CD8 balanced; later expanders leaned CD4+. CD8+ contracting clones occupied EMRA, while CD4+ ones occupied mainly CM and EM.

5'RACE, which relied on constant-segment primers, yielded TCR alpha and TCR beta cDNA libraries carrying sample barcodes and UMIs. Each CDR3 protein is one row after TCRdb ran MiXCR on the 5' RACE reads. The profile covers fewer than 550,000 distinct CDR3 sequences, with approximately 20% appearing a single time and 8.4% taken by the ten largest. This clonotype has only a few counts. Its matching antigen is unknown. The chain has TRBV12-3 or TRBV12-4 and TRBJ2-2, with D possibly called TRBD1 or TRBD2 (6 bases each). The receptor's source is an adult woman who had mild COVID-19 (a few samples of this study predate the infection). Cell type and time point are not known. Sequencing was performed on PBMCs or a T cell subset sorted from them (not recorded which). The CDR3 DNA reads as TGTGCCAGCAGCCTTGTCTTTGGGGGGCCGGACGGGGAGCTGTTTTTT. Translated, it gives CASSLVFGGPDGELFF.